What follows are 25 T cell receptor beta chains derived from one specimen sequenced in a study of T cell responses to AZD1222 COVID-19 vaccine. The method was immunoSEQ multiplex PCR; TCRdb's version includes in-frame clones alone and lacks a portion of them. This sample has 150,000 to 200,000 clones, with just over 90% found just once. Sequenced here: peripheral blood, sampled on day 0 of AZD1222 vaccination. The source is an adult in good health.

The rearrangement joins TRBV5-1 to TRBJ2-5, with 14 bases aligning to TRBD2. The CDR3 is 19 amino acids. Per germline, CDR1 SGHRS and CDR2 YFSETQ. Losses at the gene ends were 3 bases for V and 0 bases for J; bases not matched to a gene: 10. The CDR3 coding sequence is TGCGCCAGCAGCTCGGGACTAGCGGGGGCTTTATGGTACCAAGAGACCCAGTACTTC. Protein sequence: CASSSGLAGALWYQETQYF.

The chain is built from TRBV6-5 and TRBJ2-5; 9 bases agree with TRBD1. CDR1 is MNHEY and CDR2 is SVGAGI in the germline V gene. The CDR3 is 12 residues long. Unmatched junction bases numbered 4, after V lost 10 bases and J lost 4 bases. CDR3 nucleotide sequence: TGTGCCATAGGGACAGGGAGAGAGACCCAGTACTTC. It codes for CAIGTGRETQYF.

This chain joins TRBV19 and TRBJ2-7; 7 bases line up with TRBD1. V was pared by 3 bases and J by 5 bases, with 7 bases of the junction left unmatched. Germline values: CDR1 LNHDA, CDR2 SQIVND (reference sequence). This CDR3 is built from 14 residues. CDR3 protein: CASSIGAGGNEQYF. DNA for the CDR3: TGTGCCAGTAGTATCGGGGCAGGGGGTAACGAGCAGTACTTC. The full variable domain, rest sourced from reference TRBV19 and TRBJ2-7, is DGGITQSPKYLFRKEGQNVTLSCEQNLNHDAMYWYRQDPGQGLRLIYYSQIVNDFQKGDIAEGYSVSREKKESFPLTVTSAQKNPTAFYLCASSIGAGGNEQYFGPGTRLTVT.

This chain uses TRBV5-1 with TRBJ2-3; 8 bases line up with TRBD1. The V gene end was trimmed by 4 bases and the J gene end by 0 bases; junction bases not matched to a gene: 10. The germline gives CDR1 SGHRS, CDR2 YFSETQ. The CDR3 spans 17 residues. CDR3 nucleotide sequence: TGCGCCAGCAGCCAGACCGGGACAGGACCGAGCACAGATACGCAGTATTTT. Its protein product is CASSQTGTGPSTDTQYF. Full variable domain (rest looked up from reference TRBV5-1 and TRBJ2-3): KAGVTQTPRYLIKTRGQQVTLSCSPISGHRSVSWYQQTPGQGLQFLFEYFSETQRNKGNFPGRFSGRQFSNSRSEMNVSTLELGDSALYLCASSQTGTGPSTDTQYFGPGTRLTVL.

The chain is built from TRBV4-3 and TRBJ2-1, with D maybe TRBD2 (5 bases). The CDR3 is 15 residues long. Germline V gives CDR1 LGHNA, CDR2 YSLEER. Trimming stripped 1 base from V and 5 bases from J, with 12 bases between. CDR3 protein: CASSQGRWSHNEQFF. DNA of the CDR3: TGCGCCAGCAGCCAAGGGAGGTGGTCTCACAATGAGCAGTTCTTC.

V gene TRBV4-1 combines with J gene TRBJ1-5; D is unclear. V dropped 0 bases and J dropped 9 bases, with 9 bases sitting between them. This CDR3 has 13 amino acids. The germline CDR1 and CDR2 sequences are MGHRA and YSYEKL. The CDR3 spells CASSQEGPLPQHF. The CDR3 DNA reads as TGCGCCAGCAGCCAAGAGGGCCCTCTGCCCCAGCATTTT.

J is TRBJ2-7 and V is TRBV27; D may be TRBD2 (6 bases). The CDR3 sequence is 13 residues long. From germline, CDR1 is MNHEY and CDR2 SMNVEV (reference sequence). V dropped 4 bases and J dropped 2 bases, with 9 bases sitting between them. The chain's CDR3 is CASSSGRTYEQYF. As DNA, the CDR3 is TGTGCCAGCAGTTCAGGGAGGACCTACGAGCAGTACTTC.

There are a few counts of this clone. The chain carries TRBV19 and TRBJ2-5; D unresolved. Between the trimmed V and J ends, which lost 2 bases and 5 bases, there was a span of 3 bases. The CDR3 is 11 residues long. Germline loops: CDR1 LNHDA, CDR2 SQIVND (reference sequence). CDR3 coding DNA: TGTGCCAGTAGTATAAGTGAGACCCAGTACTTC. This translates into CASSISETQYF.

This chain joins TRBV27 and TRBJ2-7; D is unresolved. Trimming took 2 bases from V and 1 from J, leaving 9 bases between them. This CDR3 contains 14 residues. Germline V gene lookup returns CDR1 MNHEY and CDR2 SMNVEV (reference sequence). The CDR3 protein is CASSLLPESYEQYF. The CDR3 region has the DNA TGTGCCAGCAGTTTACTTCCAGAGTCCTACGAGCAGTACTTC.

The DNA for the CDR3 is TGTGCCAGCAGCGTACAGGGGTCAGAGACCCAGTACTTC. It translates to CASSVQGSETQYF. V usage is TRBV9 and J usage is TRBJ2-5, with D perhaps matching TRBD1 (6 bases). This CDR3 has 13 residues. The germline V and J ends were trimmed by 1 base and 4 bases, with 8 bases remaining between them. Germline loops: CDR1 SGDLS, CDR2 YYNGEE.

This clone appeared a single time. This chain joins TRBV3-1 (or the pseudogene TRBV3-2) and TRBJ2-1; TRBD2 agrees at 8 bases. Germline assignment: CDR1 LGHDT and CDR2 YNNKEL (reference sequence). This CDR3 is 16 amino acids long. The V segment lost 3 bases and the J segment 7 bases; nucleotides outside the gene matches: 11. CDR3 nucleotide sequence: TGTGCCAGCAGCCAGCCCGGGGGGGCCGGAGTGAATGAGCAGTTCTTC. Its translation: CASSQPGGAGVNEQFF.

The chain carries TRBV5-5 and TRBJ2-2, with D uncertain. This CDR3 contains 16 residues. Germline-derived CDR1 and CDR2 are SGHKS and YYEKEE (reference sequence). V was clipped by 2 bases and J by 0 bases, with 11 bases between them. The chain's CDR3 is CASSFSQPPNTGELFF. In DNA, the CDR3 is TGTGCCAGCAGCTTTTCCCAACCCCCGAACACCGGGGAGCTGTTTTTT.

V gene TRBV3-1 (or the pseudogene TRBV3-2) combines with J gene TRBJ2-7, with D possibly TRBD1 on 5 matching bases. Deletions cut 4 bases from V and 3 bases from J, with 10 bases between. Germline V gives CDR1 LGHDT, CDR2 YNNKEL (reference sequence). CDR3 size: 13 residues. The chain's CDR3 is CASSPRENYEQYF. CDR3 DNA: TGTGCCAGCAGCCCCAGGGAAAACTACGAGCAGTACTTC.

J is TRBJ2-3 and V is TRBV7-2, with D tentatively TRBD1 (7 bases). This CDR3 has 17 amino acids. Germline-derived CDR1 and CDR2 are SGHTA and FQGNSA. With 1 base removed from V and 6 bases from J, the gap between germline ends came to 20 bases. The CDR3 DNA is TGTGCCAGCAGCTTAGTTTCAGGGGGAGGTAGGAGTGATACGCAGTATTTT. It is translated as CASSLVSGGGRSDTQYF.

V is TRBV3-1 (or the pseudogene TRBV3-2) and J is TRBJ2-1; D possibly corresponds to TRBD1 (5 bases). The V gene's germline CDR1 is LGHDT and CDR2 YNNKEL (reference sequence). Between the trimmed V and J ends, which lost 1 base and 7 bases, there was a span of 8 bases. CDR3 length: 13 amino acids. This chain's CDR3 is CASSQVRGNEQFF. The CDR3 DNA follows: TGTGCCAGCAGCCAAGTAAGGGGTAATGAGCAGTTCTTC.

The rearrangement uses TRBV6-2 or TRBV6-3 and TRBJ2-7, with D unresolved. The V end lost 0 bases, the J end lost 6 bases, and 12 bases lay between the germline ends. The CDR3 has 14 residues. Germline V gene sequence: CDR1 MNHEY, CDR2 SVGEGT. The CDR3 loop is CASSYSVIRSEQYF. The CDR3 DNA is TGTGCCAGCAGTTACTCGGTAATCCGGTCCGAGCAGTACTTC.

This clone occurred once. The rearrangement uses TRBV30 and TRBJ1-1, with D hard to call. The CDR3 runs 14 residues. Germline V gives CDR1 GTSNPN, CDR2 SVGIG (reference sequence). Between the trimmed V and J ends, which lost 0 bases and 4 bases, there was a span of 12 bases. CDR3 bases: TGTGCCTGGAGTGTTCTGGGAGTGAGCACTGAAGCTTTCTTT. Amino acid sequence: CAWSVLGVSTEAFF.

V is TRBV7-2 and J is TRBJ1-1; unclear D gene. In germline, CDR1 is SGHTA, CDR2 FQGNSA. There are 14 residues in the CDR3. With 3 bases removed from V and 7 bases from J, the gap between germline ends came to 15 bases. The DNA for the CDR3 is TGTGCCAGCAGCTTCGGCCTTGGGTTTGATGAAGCTTTCTTT. This gives the protein CASSFGLGFDEAFF.

The J gene is TRBJ1-3, the V gene TRBV10-3, with TRBD1 identical over 9 bases. The CDR3 has 15 residues. The V and J ends lost 3 bases and 5 bases, in that order; junction bases with no gene match: 5. From germline, CDR1 is ENHRY and CDR2 SYGVKD. CDR3 residues: CAISDPGQGRNTIYF. The CDR3 region has the DNA TGTGCCATCAGTGACCCGGGACAGGGTCGAAACACCATATATTTT.

This clone has a single count. The V gene is TRBV6-1, the J gene TRBJ2-4; D remains ambiguous. Germline values: CDR1 MNHNS, CDR2 SASEGT. The CDR3 is 16 amino acids. The V end lost 4 bases, the J end lost 0 bases, and 13 bases lay between the germline ends. CDR3 in DNA: TGTGCCAGCAGTGCAGCTTTTGAGAAAGCCAAAAACATTCAGTACTTC. This encodes CASSAAFEKAKNIQYF.

The V gene is TRBV27, the J gene TRBJ2-7, with 8 positions matching TRBD2. The V gene's germline CDR1 is MNHEY and CDR2 SMNVEV (reference sequence). CDR3 length: 13 residues. V trimming: 5 bases; J trimming: 8 bases; junction bases outside the gene matches: 8. The CDR3 here is CASSGSGGWQQYF. Here the CDR3 DNA reads TGTGCCAGCAGTGGGAGCGGGGGCTGGCAGCAGTACTTC.

The genes are TRBV15 and TRBJ2-5; 11 bases are a match to TRBD2. Germline V CDR1 and CDR2: LNHNV, YYDKDF (reference sequence). V shed 9 bases and J 7 bases; nucleotides not matched to a gene: 19. The CDR3 has 17 residues. The CDR3 coding sequence is TGTGCCACGGGCCCTAGCGGGGGGCAGTCGGGGTCAGGGACCCAGTACTTC. This codes for CATGPSGGQSGSGTQYF.

J is TRBJ1-5 and V is TRBV7-8; a weak D match, TRBD1 (5 bases). The V end lost 3 bases, the J end lost 4 bases, and 7 bases lay between the germline ends. Germline CDR1 reads SGHVS; CDR2 reads FQNEAQ. The CDR3 consists of 13 residues. The CDR3 loop is CASSLTENQPQHF. For the CDR3, the DNA is TGTGCCAGCAGCTTGACAGAAAATCAGCCCCAGCATTTT.

This clone was picked up one time. J is TRBJ1-5 and V is TRBV6-6; D might be TRBD1 (5 bases). This CDR3 comprises 14 residues. Trimming took 7 bases from V and 4 from J, leaving 14 bases between them. Germline lookup yields CDR1 MNHNY and CDR2 SVGAGI (reference sequence). The CDR3 loop reads CASTLAGGNQPQHF. The CDR3 region has the DNA TGTGCCAGCACCTTAGCGGGGGGGAATCAGCCCCAGCATTTT.

This chain connects TRBV7-8 to TRBJ1-3; 10 bases line up with TRBD1. The germline V gene has CDR1 SGHVS and CDR2 FQNEAQ. The V gene end was trimmed by 3 bases and the J gene end by 1 base; junction bases not matched to a gene: 3. The CDR3 is 16 residues long. The CDR3 spells CASSFGDRGSGNTIYF. The CDR3 DNA is TGTGCCAGCAGCTTTGGGGACAGGGGTTCTGGAAACACCATATATTTT.